Here is one TCR beta chain with its context. The data originate from a study of T cells after yellow fever vaccination. The CDR3 length is 14 residues. With 2 bases removed from V and 5 bases from J, the gap between germline ends came to 12 bases. TCRdb processed the 5' RACE reads anew with MiXCR; each CDR3 protein has one entry. The sample includes a few hundred thousand distinct CDR3 sequences, around 8.1% seen only once; the top ten take 15% to 20%. This receptor was obtained from a man between 18 and 35 years old who received the YFV17D yellow fever vaccine. Sequences were derived from PBMCs, sampled 45 days after the first yellow fever vaccination. The V call is TRBV12-3 or TRBV12-4, the J call TRBJ2-5, with a tentative D call TRBD1 (5 bases). The CDR3 coding sequence is TGTGCCAGCAGTTTACAGGGATCAAGGGAGACCCAGTACTTC. Amino acids: CASSLQGSRETQYF.